This T cell receptor beta chain was recorded in a study of beta chain features in type 1 diabetes. About the research overall: Over all samples combined, about 100,000,000 sorted cells were examined. Findings and limits, study-wide: Naive, central memory and regulatory TCRB repertoires appeared more similar among patients than healthy donors.

Of note for this clone: Antigen unknown.

Isolated RNA was reverse transcribed in full, so expressed TCRB transcripts were sequenced. The method was immunoSEQ multiplex PCR; TCRdb's version includes in-frame clones alone and lacks a portion of them. The sample includes about 270,000 clones, roughly an eighth of them seen just once. The sequence came from a woman aged 40 to 50 in good health. Material for sequencing was naive CD4+ T cells from blood.

The CDR3 nucleotides are TGCGCCAGCAGCTTCCCCACATCCACAGATACGCAGTATTTT. Its translation: CASSFPTSTDTQYF. The V gene is TRBV5-1, the J gene TRBJ2-3; D unclear. Per germline, CDR1 SGHRS and CDR2 YFSETQ. V lost 2 bases to trimming and J lost 2 bases, with 9 bases between them. The CDR3 has 14 residues.